The present entry profiles one TCR beta chain with its context. The antigen is undetermined. TCRdb re-called the 5' RACE reads through MiXCR, storing one row per CDR3 protein. The sample contains more than 100,000 distinct CDR3 sequences, about a sixth of which appear only once. CDR1 and CDR2 (germline): SGHTA, FQGNSA. This CDR3 is 12 amino acids long. Trimming removed 5 bases from V and 5 bases from J, with 9 bases in between. The entry originates in a study of T-cell memory formation after mild COVID-19. Study-wide points: Later expanders leaned CD4+, whereas clones that contracted between day 15 and 85 were balanced CD4/CD8. Cross-reactive memory seemingly joined, as some responding clones were found in pre-infection memory. Second-wave clones peaking on day 37 lacked confirmed SARS-CoV-2 specificity. Contracting CD8+ clones were enriched in EMRA, CD4+ mainly in CM and EM.

The clonotype was recovered from a young man who had mild COVID-19 (a few samples of this study predate the infection). Cell type and time point are not known. Material: PBMCs or a T cell subset sorted from them (not recorded which). This chain connects TRBV7-2 to TRBJ2-5; D gene uncertain. The CDR3 protein is CASSPQFETQYF. Here the CDR3 DNA reads TGTGCCAGCAGCCCACAATTCGAGACCCAGTACTTC.